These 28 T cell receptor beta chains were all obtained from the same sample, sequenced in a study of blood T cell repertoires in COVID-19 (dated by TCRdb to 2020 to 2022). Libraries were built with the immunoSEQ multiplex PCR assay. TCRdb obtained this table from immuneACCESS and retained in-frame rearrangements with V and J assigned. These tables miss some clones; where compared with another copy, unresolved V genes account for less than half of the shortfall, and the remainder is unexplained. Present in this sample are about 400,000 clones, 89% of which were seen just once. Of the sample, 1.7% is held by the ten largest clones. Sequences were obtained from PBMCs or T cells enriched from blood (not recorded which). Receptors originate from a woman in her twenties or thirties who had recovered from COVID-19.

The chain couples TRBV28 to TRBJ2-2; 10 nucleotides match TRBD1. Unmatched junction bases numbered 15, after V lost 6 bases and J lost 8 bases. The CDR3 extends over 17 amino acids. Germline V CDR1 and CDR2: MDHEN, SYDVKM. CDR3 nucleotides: TGTGCCAGCAGCAATTTCCCGGGACAGGGGCGCGGGGGGGAGCTGTTTTTT. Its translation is CASSNFPGQGRGGELFF. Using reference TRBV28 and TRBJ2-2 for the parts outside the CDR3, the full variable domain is DVKVTQSSRYLVKRTGEKVFLECVQDMDHENMFWYRQDPGLGLRLIYFSYDVKMKEKGDIPEGYSVSREKKERFSLILESASTNQTSMYLCASSNFPGQGRGGELFFGEGSRLTVL.

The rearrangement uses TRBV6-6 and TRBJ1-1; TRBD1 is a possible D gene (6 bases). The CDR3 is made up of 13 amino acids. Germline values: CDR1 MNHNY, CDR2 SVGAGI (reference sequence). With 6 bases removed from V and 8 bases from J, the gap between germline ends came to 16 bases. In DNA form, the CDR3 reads TGTGCCAGCAGAAGACAGGCCCGCCCCGAAGCTTTCTTT. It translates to CASRRQARPEAFF.

The CDR3 coding sequence is TGTGCCAGCAGTTATGGGACAGCCCGGCACACTGAAGCTTTCTTT. Translation: CASSYGTARHTEAFF. The rearrangement links TRBV6-2 or TRBV6-3 to TRBJ1-1, with TRBD1 matching over 7 bases. The V segment lost 3 bases and the J segment 3 bases; nucleotides outside the gene matches: 7. Germline CDR1 MNHEY, CDR2 SVGEGT. The CDR3 runs 15 residues.

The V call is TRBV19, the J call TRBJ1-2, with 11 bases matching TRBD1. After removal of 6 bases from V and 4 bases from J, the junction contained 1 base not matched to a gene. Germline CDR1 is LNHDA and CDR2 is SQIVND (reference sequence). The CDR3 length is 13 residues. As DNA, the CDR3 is TGTGCCAGTAGGGGGACAGGGGGCTATGGCTACACCTTC. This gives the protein CASRGTGGYGYTF.

The CDR3 sequence is CASSLIFFGSAGNTEAFF. In DNA, the CDR3 is TGTGCCAGCAGCTTAATCTTTTTTGGTAGTGCCGGGAACACTGAAGCTTTCTTT. The chain joins TRBV7-8 to TRBJ1-1; D ambiguous. The CDR3 has 18 amino acids. The germline V gene has CDR1 SGHVS and CDR2 FQNEAQ. V lost 2 bases, J lost 1 base, and 20 bases lay in between.

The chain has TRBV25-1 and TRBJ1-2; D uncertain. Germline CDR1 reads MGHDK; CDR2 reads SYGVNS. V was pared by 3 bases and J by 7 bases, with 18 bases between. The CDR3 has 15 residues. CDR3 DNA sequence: TGTGCCAGCAGTGACTCCCGCGGGGATCCTGCTGGCTACACCTTC. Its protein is CASSDSRGDPAGYTF.

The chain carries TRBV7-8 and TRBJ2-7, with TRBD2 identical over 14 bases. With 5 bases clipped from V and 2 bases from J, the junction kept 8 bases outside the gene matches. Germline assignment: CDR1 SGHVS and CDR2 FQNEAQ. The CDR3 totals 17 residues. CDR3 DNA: TGTGCCAGCAGCCCACCCGGACTAGCGGGAGGACCCTACGAGCAGTACTTC. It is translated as CASSPPGLAGGPYEQYF. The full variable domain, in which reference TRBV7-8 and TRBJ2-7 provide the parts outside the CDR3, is GAGVSQSPRYKVAKRGQDVALRCDPISGHVSLFWYQQALGQGPEFLTYFQNEAQLDKSGLPSDRFFAERPEGSVSTLKIQRTQQEDSAVYLCASSPPGLAGGPYEQYFGPGTRLTVT.

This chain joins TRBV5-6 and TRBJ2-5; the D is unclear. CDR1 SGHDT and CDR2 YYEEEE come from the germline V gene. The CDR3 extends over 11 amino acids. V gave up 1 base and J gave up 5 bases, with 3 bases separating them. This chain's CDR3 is CASSLQETQYF. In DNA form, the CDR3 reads TGTGCCAGCAGCTTGCAGGAGACCCAGTACTTC.

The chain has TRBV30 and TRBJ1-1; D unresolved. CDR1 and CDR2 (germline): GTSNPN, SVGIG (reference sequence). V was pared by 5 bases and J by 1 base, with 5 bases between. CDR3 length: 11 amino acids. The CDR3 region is CAWRGNTEAFF. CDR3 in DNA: TGTGCCTGGCGGGGGAACACTGAAGCTTTCTTT.

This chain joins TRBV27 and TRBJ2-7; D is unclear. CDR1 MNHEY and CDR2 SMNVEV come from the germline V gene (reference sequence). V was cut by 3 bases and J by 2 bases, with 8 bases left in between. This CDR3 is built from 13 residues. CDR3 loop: CASSLAATYEQYF. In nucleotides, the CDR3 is TGTGCCAGCAGTTTGGCGGCGACCTACGAGCAGTACTTC.

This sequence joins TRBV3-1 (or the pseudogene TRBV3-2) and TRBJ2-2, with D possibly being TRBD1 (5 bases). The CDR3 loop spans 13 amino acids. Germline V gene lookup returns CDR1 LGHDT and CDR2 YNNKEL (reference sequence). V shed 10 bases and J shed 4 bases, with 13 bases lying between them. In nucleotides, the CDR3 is TGTGCCACCTCATTAAGGGGCACCGGGGAGCTGTTTTTT. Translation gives CATSLRGTGELFF.

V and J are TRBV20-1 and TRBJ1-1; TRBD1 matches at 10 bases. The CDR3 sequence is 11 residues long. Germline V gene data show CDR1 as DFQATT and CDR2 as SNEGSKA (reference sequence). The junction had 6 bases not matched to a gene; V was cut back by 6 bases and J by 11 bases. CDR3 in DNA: TGCAGTGCAGAGACAGGGGGCCAGGCTTTCTTT. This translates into CSAETGGQAFF.

The CDR3 reads CASSKARAGVQPQHF. The CDR3 coding sequence is TGTGCCAGCAGCAAAGCACGGGCAGGGGTTCAGCCCCAGCATTTT. The chain employs TRBV21-1 and TRBJ1-5; the table assigns TRBD1, which was not confirmed against the DNA. TRBV21-1 is annotated as a pseudogene. The CDR3 runs to 15 residues.

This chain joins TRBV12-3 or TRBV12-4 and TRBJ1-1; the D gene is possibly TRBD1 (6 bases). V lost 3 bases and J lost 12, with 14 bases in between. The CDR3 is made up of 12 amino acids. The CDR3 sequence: CASSFPRGKTFF. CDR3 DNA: TGTGCCAGCAGTTTCCCCAGGGGAAAGACTTTCTTT.

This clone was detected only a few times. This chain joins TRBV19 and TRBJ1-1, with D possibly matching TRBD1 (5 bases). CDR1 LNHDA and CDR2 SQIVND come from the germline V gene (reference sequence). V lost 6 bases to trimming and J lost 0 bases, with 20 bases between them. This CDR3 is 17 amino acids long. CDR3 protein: CASRKYAGLQLNTEAFF. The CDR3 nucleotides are TGTGCCAGTAGAAAGTACGCGGGACTGCAACTGAACACTGAAGCTTTCTTT. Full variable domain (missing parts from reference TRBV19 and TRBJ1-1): DGGITQSPKYLFRKEGQNVTLSCEQNLNHDAMYWYRQDPGQGLRLIYYSQIVNDFQKGDIAEGYSVSREKKESFPLTVTSAQKNPTAFYLCASRKYAGLQLNTEAFFGQGTRLTVV.

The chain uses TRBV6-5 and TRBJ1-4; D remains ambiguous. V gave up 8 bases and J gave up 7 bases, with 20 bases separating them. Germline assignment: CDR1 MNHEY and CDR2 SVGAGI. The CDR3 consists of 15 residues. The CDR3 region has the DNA TGTGCCAGCGGTTTCAGCGGGGTCGGAGTTGAAAAACTGTTTTTT. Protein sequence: CASGFSGVGVEKLFF.

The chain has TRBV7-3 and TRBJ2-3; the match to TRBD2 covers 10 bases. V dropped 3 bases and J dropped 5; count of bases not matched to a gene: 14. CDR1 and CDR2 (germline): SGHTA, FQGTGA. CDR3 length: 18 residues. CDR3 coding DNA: TGTGCCAGCAGCTTCACTAGCGGGGCCGTCGGCCGGGTAGATACGCAGTATTTT. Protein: CASSFTSGAVGRVDTQYF.

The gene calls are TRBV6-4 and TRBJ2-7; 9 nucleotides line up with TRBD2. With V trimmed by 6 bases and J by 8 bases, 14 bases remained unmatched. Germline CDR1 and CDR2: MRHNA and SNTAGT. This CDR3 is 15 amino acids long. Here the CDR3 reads CASSPRGSGSSQQYF. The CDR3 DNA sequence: TGTGCCAGCAGCCCGCGGGGTAGCGGGAGTTCTCAGCAGTACTTC.

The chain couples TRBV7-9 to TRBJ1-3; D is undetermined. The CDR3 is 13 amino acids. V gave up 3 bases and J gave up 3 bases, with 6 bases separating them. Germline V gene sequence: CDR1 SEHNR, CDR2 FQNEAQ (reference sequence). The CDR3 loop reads CASSFRFGNTIYF. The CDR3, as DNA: TGTGCCAGCAGCTTCCGGTTTGGAAACACCATATATTTT.

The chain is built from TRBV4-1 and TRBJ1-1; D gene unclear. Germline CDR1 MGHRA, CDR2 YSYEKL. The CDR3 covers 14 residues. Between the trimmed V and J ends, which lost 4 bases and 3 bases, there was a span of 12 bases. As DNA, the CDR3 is TGCGCCAGCAGCCCAGAGGGCTTGGACACTGAAGCTTTCTTT. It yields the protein CASSPEGLDTEAFF.

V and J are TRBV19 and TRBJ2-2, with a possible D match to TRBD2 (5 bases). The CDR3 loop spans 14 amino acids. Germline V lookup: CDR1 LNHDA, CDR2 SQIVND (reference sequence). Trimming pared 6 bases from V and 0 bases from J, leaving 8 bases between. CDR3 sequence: CASSRGSNTGELFF. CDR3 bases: TGTGCCAGTAGCCGGGGTTCGAACACCGGGGAGCTGTTTTTT.

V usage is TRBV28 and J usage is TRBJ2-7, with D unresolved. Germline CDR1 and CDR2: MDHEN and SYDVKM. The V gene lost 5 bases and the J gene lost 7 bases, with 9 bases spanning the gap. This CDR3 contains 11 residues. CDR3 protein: CASSARWEQYF. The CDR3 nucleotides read TGTGCCAGCAGTGCTCGGTGGGAGCAGTACTTC.

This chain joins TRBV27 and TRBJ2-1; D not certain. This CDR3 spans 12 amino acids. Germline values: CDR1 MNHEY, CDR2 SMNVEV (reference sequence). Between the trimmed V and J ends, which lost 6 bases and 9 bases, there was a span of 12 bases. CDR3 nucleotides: TGTGCCAGCAGGGCTGACTCTTTTGAGCAGTTCTTC. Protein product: CASRADSFEQFF.

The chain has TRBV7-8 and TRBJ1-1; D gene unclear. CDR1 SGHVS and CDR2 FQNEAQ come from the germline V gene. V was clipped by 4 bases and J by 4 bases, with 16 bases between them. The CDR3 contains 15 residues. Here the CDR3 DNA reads TGTGCCAGCAGCTCAAATGGGCGGGTAGTCACTGAAGCTTTCTTT. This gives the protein CASSSNGRVVTEAFF.

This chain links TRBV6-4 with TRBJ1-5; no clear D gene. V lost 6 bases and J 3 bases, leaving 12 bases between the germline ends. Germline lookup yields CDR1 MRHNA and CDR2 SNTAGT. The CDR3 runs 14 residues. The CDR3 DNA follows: TGTGCCAGCAGCTCCGGGAGAAACAATCAGCCCCAGCATTTT. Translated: CASSSGRNNQPQHF.

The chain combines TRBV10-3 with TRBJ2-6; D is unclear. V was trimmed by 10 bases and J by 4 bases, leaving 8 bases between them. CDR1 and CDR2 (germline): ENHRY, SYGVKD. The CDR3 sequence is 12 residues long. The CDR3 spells CASGTGANVLTF. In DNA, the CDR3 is TGTGCCAGCGGAACCGGGGCCAACGTCCTGACTTTC.

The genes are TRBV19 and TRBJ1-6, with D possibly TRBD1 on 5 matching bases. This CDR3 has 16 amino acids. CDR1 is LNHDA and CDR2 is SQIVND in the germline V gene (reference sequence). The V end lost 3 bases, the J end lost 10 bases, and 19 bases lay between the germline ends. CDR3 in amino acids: CASSMGTDLGGSPLHF. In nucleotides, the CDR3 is TGTGCCAGTAGTATGGGGACGGACCTAGGAGGGTCACCCCTCCACTTT. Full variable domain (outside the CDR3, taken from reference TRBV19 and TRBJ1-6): DGGITQSPKYLFRKEGQNVTLSCEQNLNHDAMYWYRQDPGQGLRLIYYSQIVNDFQKGDIAEGYSVSREKKESFPLTVTSAQKNPTAFYLCASSMGTDLGGSPLHFGNGTRLTVT.

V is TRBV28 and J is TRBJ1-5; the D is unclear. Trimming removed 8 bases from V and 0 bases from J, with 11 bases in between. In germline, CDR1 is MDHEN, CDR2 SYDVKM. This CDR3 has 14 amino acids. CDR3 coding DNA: TGTGCCAGCTATAAATGGAGTAGCAATCAGCCCCAGCATTTT. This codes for CASYKWSSNQPQHF.